This T cell receptor (beta chain) was sequenced during a study of blood T cell repertoires in COVID-19. TCRdb's copy holds only in-frame clones and misses some; the assay was immunoSEQ multiplex PCR. The sample yields about 150,000 clones, 87% seen once. Germline V gene data show CDR1 as MNHEY and CDR2 as SVGAGI. There are 14 residues in the CDR3. V lost 2 bases, J lost 7 bases, and 9 bases lay in between. Material for sequencing was peripheral blood. The receptor's source is a man between 45 and 60 years old with active COVID-19. The V gene is TRBV6-5, the J gene TRBJ1-6; D gene unclear. The DNA of the CDR3 is TGTGCCAGCAGTTACAGGCAGCGGAATTCACCCCTCCACTTT. Protein product: CASSYRQRNSPLHF.